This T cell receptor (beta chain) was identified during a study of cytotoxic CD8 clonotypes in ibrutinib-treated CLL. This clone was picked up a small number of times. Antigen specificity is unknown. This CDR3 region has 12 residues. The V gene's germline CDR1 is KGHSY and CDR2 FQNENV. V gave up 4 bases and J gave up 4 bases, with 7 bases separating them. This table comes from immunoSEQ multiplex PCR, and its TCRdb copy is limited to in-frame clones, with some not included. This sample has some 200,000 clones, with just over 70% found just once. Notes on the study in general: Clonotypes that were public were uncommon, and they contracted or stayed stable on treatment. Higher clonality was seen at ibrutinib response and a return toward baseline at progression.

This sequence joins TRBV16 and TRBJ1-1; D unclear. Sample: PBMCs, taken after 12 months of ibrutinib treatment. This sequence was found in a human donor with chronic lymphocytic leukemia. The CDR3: CASSLTSTEAFF. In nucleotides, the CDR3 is TGTGCCAGCAGCCTTACGTCCACTGAAGCTTTCTTT.